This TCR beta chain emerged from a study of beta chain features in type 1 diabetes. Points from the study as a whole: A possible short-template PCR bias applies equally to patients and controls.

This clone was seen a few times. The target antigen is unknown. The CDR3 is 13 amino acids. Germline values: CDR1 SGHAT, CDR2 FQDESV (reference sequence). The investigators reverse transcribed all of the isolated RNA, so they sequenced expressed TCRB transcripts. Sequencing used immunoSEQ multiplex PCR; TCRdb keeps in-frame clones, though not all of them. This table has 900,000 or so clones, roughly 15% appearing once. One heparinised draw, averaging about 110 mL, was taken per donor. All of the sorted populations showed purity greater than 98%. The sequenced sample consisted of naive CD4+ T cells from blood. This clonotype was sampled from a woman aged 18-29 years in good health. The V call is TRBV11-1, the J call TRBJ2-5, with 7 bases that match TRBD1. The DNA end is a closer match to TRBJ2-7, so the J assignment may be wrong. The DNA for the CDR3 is TGTGCCATCTCGAAAGGGACAGCCTACGAGCAGTACTTC. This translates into CAISKGTAYEQYF.